This T cell receptor beta chain was observed in a study of shared clonotypes between healthy human individuals. Study results and caveats: Relative to their counterparts shared across all four donors, non-shared clonotypes exhibited diminished generation probabilities. Rarefaction showed that sequencing of sorted subsets was incomplete (despite large depth).

CDR1 is SGHRS and CDR2 is YFSETQ in the germline V gene. Losses at the gene ends were 4 bases for V and 4 bases for J; bases not matched to a gene: 7. The CDR3 sequence is 15 residues long. Clones were sequenced by immunoSEQ multiplex PCR, and TCRdb holds only the in-frame ones, with some missing. The table has about 2.4 million clones, roughly 93% seen once. Donors, healthy HIV-negative adults, lacked recent acute infections or vaccinations. Details on this clone: Its cognate antigen is unknown.

The chain combines TRBV5-1 with TRBJ2-7, with 11 nucleotides matching TRBD1. The receptor was derived from a man younger than 35 in good health. Some clones in this sample may be carry-over from other donors' samples. The sample consisted of naive CD4+ T cells from PBMCs. Subset: CD45RA+ positively selected. In DNA form, the CDR3 reads TGCGCCAGCAGCCTGGGGACAGGGGGGTGGTACGAGCAGTACTTC. It yields the protein CASSLGTGGWYEQYF.